A selection of T cell receptor beta chains follows, all from one sample in a study of cytomegalovirus exposure and HLA in healthy donors. Data came from immunoSEQ multiplex PCR; TCRdb stores just in-frame clones and leaves some out. The table lists some 120,000 clones, more than 80% of them singletons, with less than 7% in the top ten. Specimen: PBMCs. Receptor source: a woman aged 30 to 39 in good health and CMV-seropositive. CDR3s leave out the opening cysteine and the closing phenylalanine or tryptophan. Fields, in order: V gene, D gene, J gene, CDR3 protein. A D gene is named only where the DNA matches it firmly.

>TRBV23-1|.|TRBJ1-5
ASTTPNGRGAHQPQH
>TRBV5-1|.|TRBJ2-7
ASSFLSGVNSYEQY
>TRBV7-9|TRBD1|TRBJ2-7
ASSLEGARYEQY
>TRBV25-1|TRBD2|TRBJ2-3
ASSDSGGTDTQY
>TRBV5-4|TRBD1|TRBJ1-3
ASSRTGVGDTIY
>TRBV4-1|.|TRBJ2-1
ASRREPGYEQF
>TRBV7-9|.|TRBJ1-5
ASSLDAGQPQH
>TRBV29-1|TRBD2|TRBJ2-1
SVLPGLAGHEQF
>TRBV28|.|TRBJ2-1
ASSHSPPAGTYNEQF
>TRBV5-4|TRBD1|TRBJ1-1
ASSPGDRNTEAF
>TRBV6-1|.|TRBJ2-3
ASSEVSGTDTQY
>TRBV6-5|.|TRBJ1-1
ASSYTSRGAREAF
>TRBV28|.|TRBJ1-1
ASSPRRGWNTEAF
>TRBV2|.|TRBJ1-4
ASSEDSLQGKLF
>TRBV10-1|.|TRBJ2-1
ASRGQNPDRPEQF
>TRBV10-3|.|TRBJ2-5
AISPGHQETQY
>TRBV19|.|TRBJ1-5
ASSSVGGLNQPQH
>TRBV9|TRBD2|TRBJ2-7
ASSVAPLAGGYEQY
>TRBV29-1|TRBD1|TRBJ1-2
SARGQAAPSYGYT
>TRBV7-8|TRBD1|TRBJ1-1
ASSQPRATGVTF
>TRBV19|.|TRBJ2-2
ASSMYVNTGELF
>TRBV18|TRBD1|TRBJ2-5
ASSPGTGSETQY
>TRBV5-1|TRBD1|TRBJ1-1
ASSGGQGANTEAF
>TRBV25-1|TRBD1|TRBJ2-7
ASSAERSGTGDHEQY
>TRBV7-9|TRBD2|TRBJ2-1
ASSPWTSGTVEQF
>TRBV5-4|.|TRBJ1-6
ASSDITFSNSPLH
>TRBV25-1|.|TRBJ1-5
ASPPTGSNQPQH
>TRBV15|.|TRBJ2-5
ATSRGRTVEAQY
>TRBV27|.|TRBJ2-3
ASSLSAVISTDTQY
>TRBV29-1|.|TRBJ1-1
SVAGNEAF
>TRBV7-2|TRBD1|TRBJ2-2
ASSLMGQGTGELF
>TRBV5-1|TRBD2|TRBJ2-2
ASRPASGDSTGELF
>TRBV6-5|.|TRBJ1-1
ASSLTLGGLAF
>TRBV6-5|.|TRBJ2-7
ASSNTGNEQY
>TRBV5-6|.|TRBJ1-5
ASSLAGGHSPSNQPQH
>TRBV9|.|TRBJ2-1
ASSSPGREQF
>TRBV27|.|TRBJ1-2
ASSLGTYFGYT
>TRBV16|.|TRBJ1-1
ASSSPVTVNTEAF
>TRBV7-6|TRBD2|TRBJ2-5
ASSSSGRARMRETQY
>TRBV5-1|.|TRBJ2-7
ASSLVRGSGYEQY